The 4 T cell receptor beta chains below were found in one sample sequenced in a study of blood T cell repertoires in COVID-19. Measured with immunoSEQ multiplex PCR; TCRdb has only the in-frame clones, and not every one. The sample lists about 300,000 clones; approximately 84% were seen once. Sequenced input: PBMCs or T cells enriched from blood (not recorded which). The receptors shown here come from a woman aged 18-29 years who had recovered from COVID-19.

This clone was found a few times. The genes are TRBV2 and TRBJ2-7; a possible D gene is TRBD1 (6 bases). V lost 2 bases and J lost 2, with 13 bases in between. This CDR3 is 15 amino acids long. CDR1 SNHLY and CDR2 FYNNEI come from the germline V gene. CDR3 amino acids: CASSEQGTLTYEQYF. The CDR3 DNA reads as TGTGCCAGCAGTGAACAGGGGACACTCACCTACGAGCAGTACTTC.

The rearrangement links TRBV6-2 or TRBV6-3 to TRBJ1-2, with TRBD1 matching 7 bases. V shed 5 bases, J shed 4 bases, and the junction held 10 bases outside the gene matches. Germline V gene data show CDR1 as MNHEY and CDR2 as SVGEGT. CDR3 length: 15 amino acids. CDR3 sequence (DNA): TGTGCCAGCAGTCCCGAAGGTAGGACAGGCTATGGCTACACCTTC. Amino acids: CASSPEGRTGYGYTF.

Only a few counts were recorded for this clone. This chain links TRBV6-5 with TRBJ2-3; D is undetermined. With 5 bases removed from V and 1 base from J, the gap between germline ends came to 4 bases. The CDR3 extends over 12 amino acids. CDR1 and CDR2 (germline): MNHEY, SVGAGI. CDR3 bases: TGTGCCAGCAGTCTAGGCACAGATACGCAGTATTTT. Its protein is CASSLGTDTQYF.

The chain couples TRBV29-1 to TRBJ2-7, with D perhaps matching TRBD1 (5 bases). From germline, CDR1 is SQVTM and CDR2 ANQGSEA. The CDR3 runs to 14 residues. The V end lost 6 bases, the J end lost 6 bases, and 21 bases lay between the germline ends. The CDR3 DNA follows: TGCAGCGTCGCGAAGGGGATAGGGCTCGTCGAGCAGTACTTC. Amino acid sequence: CSVAKGIGLVEQYF.